This T cell receptor (beta chain) was sequenced during a study of cytomegalovirus exposure and HLA in healthy donors. Study-level information: Among about 380 genotyped donors, around 77% fell in the Caucasian-associated ancestry cluster.

Notes on this clone: Its antigen is still unknown.

PCR employed 60 Vbeta and 13 Jbeta primers. The table came from immunoSEQ multiplex PCR; TCRdb's copy has only in-frame clones and leaves some out. Of over 75,000 clones in the sample, 65% to 85% were seen once. Trimming stripped 0 bases from V and 9 bases from J, with 12 bases between. Germline V gene data show CDR1 as MNHEY and CDR2 as SVGAGI. This CDR3 region has 14 residues. Findings and limits, study-wide: Association with HLA alleles at 0.05 false discovery rate was found for 15,000 to 20,000 TCR beta sequences in a later analysis. Fewer than 200 TCR beta chains were listed as cytomegalovirus-associated. It was reported in a later analysis that an Asian-associated ancestry cluster showed fewer N-insertions than the 666-donor mean.

This TCR was sampled from a woman between 50 and 59 years old in good health and CMV-seronegative. Specimen: PBMCs. The rearrangement joins TRBV6-5 to TRBJ2-1; possibly TRBD1 for D (5 bases). CDR3 bases: TGTGCCAGCAGTTACTCAAAGGGGTCGATTGAGCAGTTCTTC. This codes for CASSYSKGSIEQFF.